This T cell receptor (beta chain) derives from a study of blood T cell repertoires in COVID-19. The wider study: Nucleic acid was either cDNA or gDNA, and it came from T cells, B-cell-depleted T cells, or PBMCs.

CDR3 length: 16 amino acids. The germline V gene has CDR1 KGHSH and CDR2 LQKENI. V shed 6 bases and J shed 0 bases, with 14 bases lying between them. Sequenced by immunoSEQ multiplex PCR; TCRdb stores in-frame clones only, minus some. The sample includes a few hundred thousand clones, around 78% of them seen just once. This clone was found once. The receptor was isolated from a man aged 55 to 70 who had recovered from COVID-19. Sequenced material: peripheral blood. The J gene is TRBJ1-4, the V gene TRBV18; maybe TRBD1 (5 bases). CDR3 coding DNA: TGTGCCAGCTCCCCGACCCTGACAGCAACTAATGAAAAACTGTTTTTT. This sequence encodes CASSPTLTATNEKLFF. The full variable domain, with the rest looked up from reference TRBV18 and TRBJ1-4, is NAGVMQNPRHLVRRRGQEARLRCSPMKGHSHVYWYRQLPEEGLKFMVYLQKENIIDESGMPKERFSAEFPKEGPSILRIQQVVRGDSAAYFCASSPTLTATNEKLFFGSGTQLSVL.